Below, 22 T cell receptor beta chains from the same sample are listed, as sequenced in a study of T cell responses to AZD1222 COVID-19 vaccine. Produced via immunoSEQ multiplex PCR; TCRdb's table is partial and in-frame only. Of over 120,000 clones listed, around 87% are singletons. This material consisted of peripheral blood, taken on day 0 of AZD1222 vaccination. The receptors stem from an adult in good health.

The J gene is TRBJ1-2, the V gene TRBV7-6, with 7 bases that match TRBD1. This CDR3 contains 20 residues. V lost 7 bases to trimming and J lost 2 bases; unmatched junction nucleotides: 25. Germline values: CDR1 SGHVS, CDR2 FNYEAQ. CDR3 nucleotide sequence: TGTGCCAGCACCCCGGTGGAGAAGGGGGCGCGGTCCGGAAGAAACTATGGCTACACCTTC. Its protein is CASTPVEKGARSGRNYGYTF.

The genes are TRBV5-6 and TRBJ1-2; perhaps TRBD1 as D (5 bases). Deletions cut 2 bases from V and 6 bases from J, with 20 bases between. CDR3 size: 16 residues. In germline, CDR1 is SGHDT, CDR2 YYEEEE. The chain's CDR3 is CASSFRAQGRPHGYTF. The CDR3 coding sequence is TGTGCCAGCAGCTTTCGGGCCCAGGGCCGTCCCCATGGCTACACCTTC.

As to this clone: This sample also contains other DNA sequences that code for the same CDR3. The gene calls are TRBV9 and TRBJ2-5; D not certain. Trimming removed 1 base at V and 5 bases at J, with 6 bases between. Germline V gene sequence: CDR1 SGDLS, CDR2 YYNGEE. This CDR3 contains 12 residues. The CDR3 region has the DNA TGTGCCAGCAGCGTATCCGGGGAGACCCAGTACTTC. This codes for CASSVSGETQYF.

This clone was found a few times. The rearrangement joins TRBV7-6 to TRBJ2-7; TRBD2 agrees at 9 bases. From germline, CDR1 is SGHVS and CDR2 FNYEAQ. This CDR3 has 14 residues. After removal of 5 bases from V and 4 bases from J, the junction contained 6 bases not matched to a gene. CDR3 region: CASSATSGPYEQYF. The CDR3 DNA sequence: TGTGCCAGCAGCGCAACTAGCGGGCCTTACGAGCAGTACTTC.

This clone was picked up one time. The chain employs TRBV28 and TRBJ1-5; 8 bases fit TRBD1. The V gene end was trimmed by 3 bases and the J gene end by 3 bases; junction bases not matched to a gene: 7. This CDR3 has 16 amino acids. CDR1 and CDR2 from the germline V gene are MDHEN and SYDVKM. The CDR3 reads CASSLGGQVYNQPQHF. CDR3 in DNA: TGTGCCAGCAGTTTGGGGGGACAGGTCTACAATCAGCCCCAGCATTTT.

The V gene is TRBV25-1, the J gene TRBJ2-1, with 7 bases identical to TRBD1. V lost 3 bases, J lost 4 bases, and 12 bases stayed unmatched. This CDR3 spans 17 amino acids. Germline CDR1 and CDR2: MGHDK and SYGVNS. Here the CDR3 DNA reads TGTGCCAGCAGTGAGTCCGGACAGGCTGGGGCGTACAATGAGCAGTTCTTC. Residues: CASSESGQAGAYNEQFF.

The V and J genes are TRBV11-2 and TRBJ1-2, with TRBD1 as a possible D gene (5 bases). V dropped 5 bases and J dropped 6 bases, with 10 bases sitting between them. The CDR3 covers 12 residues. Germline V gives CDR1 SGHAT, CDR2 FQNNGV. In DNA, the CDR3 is TGTGCCAGCAGCCAAACGGGGGATGGCTACACCTTC. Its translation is CASSQTGDGYTF.

The CDR3 spells CASSRTGTPNQPQHF. CDR3 sequence (DNA): TGTGCCAGCAGCCGTACAGGGACACCAAATCAGCCCCAGCATTTT. The chain links TRBV11-2 to TRBJ1-5, with D possibly being TRBD1 (6 bases). This CDR3 comprises 15 residues. CDR1 is SGHAT and CDR2 is FQNNGV in the germline V gene. V lost 5 bases and J lost 4, with 15 bases in between.

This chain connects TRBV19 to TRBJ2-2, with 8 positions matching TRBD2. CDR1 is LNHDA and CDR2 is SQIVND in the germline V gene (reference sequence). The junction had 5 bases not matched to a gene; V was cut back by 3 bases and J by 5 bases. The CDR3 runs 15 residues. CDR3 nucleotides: TGTGCCAGTAGTATTGTGCGGGGGGTAACCGGGGAGCTGTTTTTT. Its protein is CASSIVRGVTGELFF.

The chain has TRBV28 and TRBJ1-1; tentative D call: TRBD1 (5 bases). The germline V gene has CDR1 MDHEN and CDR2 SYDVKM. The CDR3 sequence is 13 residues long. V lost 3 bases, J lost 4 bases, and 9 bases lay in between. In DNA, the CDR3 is TGTGCCAGCAGTTTCGCAGGGAGCACTGAAGCTTTCTTT. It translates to CASSFAGSTEAFF.

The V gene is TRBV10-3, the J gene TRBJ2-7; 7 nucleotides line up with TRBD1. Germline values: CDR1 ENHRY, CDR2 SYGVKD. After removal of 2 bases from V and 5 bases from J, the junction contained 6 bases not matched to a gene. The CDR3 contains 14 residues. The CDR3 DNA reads TGTGCCATCAGTGAGGCGACAGGGTACGACGAGCAGTACTTC. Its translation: CAISEATGYDEQYF.

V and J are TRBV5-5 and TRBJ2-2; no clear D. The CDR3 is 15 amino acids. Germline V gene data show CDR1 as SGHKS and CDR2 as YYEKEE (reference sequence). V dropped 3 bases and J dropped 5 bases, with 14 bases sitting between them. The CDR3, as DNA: TGTGCCAGCAGCTCAAGGTTTCGGGCTACCGGGGAGCTGTTTTTT. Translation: CASSSRFRATGELFF.

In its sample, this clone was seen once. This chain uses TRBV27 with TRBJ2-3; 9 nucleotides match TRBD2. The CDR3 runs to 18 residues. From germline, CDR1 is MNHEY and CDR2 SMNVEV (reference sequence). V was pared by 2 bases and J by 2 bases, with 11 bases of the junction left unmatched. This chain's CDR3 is CASSLATSGSSYTDTQYF. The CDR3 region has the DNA TGTGCCAGCAGTTTAGCGACTAGCGGCAGTTCCTACACAGATACGCAGTATTTT.

The CDR3 region is CASSLLRLNTEAFF. In DNA, the CDR3 is TGTGCCAGCAGCTTACTTCGCCTGAACACTGAAGCTTTCTTT. The genes are TRBV11-1 and TRBJ1-1; D is unclear. Germline V CDR1 and CDR2: SGHAT, FQDESV (reference sequence). This CDR3 is built from 14 residues. V was cut by 2 bases and J by 0 bases, with 7 bases left in between.

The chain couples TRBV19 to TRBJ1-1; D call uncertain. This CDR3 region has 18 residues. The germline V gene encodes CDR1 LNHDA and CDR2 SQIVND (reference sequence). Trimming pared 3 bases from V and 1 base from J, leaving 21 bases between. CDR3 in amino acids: CASSIPSTPGRGNTEAFF. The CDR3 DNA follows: TGTGCCAGTAGTATCCCAAGTACTCCGGGTAGAGGGAACACTGAAGCTTTCTTT. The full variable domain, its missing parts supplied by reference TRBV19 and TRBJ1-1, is DGGITQSPKYLFRKEGQNVTLSCEQNLNHDAMYWYRQDPGQGLRLIYYSQIVNDFQKGDIAEGYSVSREKKESFPLTVTSAQKNPTAFYLCASSIPSTPGRGNTEAFFGQGTRLTVV.

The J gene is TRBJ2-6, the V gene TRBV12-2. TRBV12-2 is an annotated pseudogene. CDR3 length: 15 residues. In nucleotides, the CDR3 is TGTCCCCGGCTGGAGGGACACTCTGGGGCCAACGTCCTGACTTTC. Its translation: CPRLEGHSGANVLTF.

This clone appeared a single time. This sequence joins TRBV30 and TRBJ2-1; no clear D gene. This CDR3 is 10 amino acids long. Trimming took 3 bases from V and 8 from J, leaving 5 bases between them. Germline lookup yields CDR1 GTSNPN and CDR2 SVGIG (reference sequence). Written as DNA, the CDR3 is TGTGCCTGGAGCCAGGATGAGCAGTTCTTC. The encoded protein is CAWSQDEQFF.

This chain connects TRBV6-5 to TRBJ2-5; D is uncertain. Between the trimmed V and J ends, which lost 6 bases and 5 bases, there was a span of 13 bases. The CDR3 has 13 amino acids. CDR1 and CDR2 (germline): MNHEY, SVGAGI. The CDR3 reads CASRTYRAETQYF. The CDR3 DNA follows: TGTGCCAGCAGGACATACCGAGCGGAGACCCAGTACTTC.

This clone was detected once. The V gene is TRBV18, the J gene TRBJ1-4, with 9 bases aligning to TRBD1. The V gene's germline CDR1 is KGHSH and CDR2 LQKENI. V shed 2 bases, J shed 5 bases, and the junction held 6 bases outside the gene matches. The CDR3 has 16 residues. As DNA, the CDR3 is TGTGCCAGCTCACCAGGGACAGGGCGGTCCAATGAAAAACTGTTTTTT. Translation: CASSPGTGRSNEKLFF. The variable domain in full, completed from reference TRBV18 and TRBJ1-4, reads NAGVMQNPRHLVRRRGQEARLRCSPMKGHSHVYWYRQLPEEGLKFMVYLQKENIIDESGMPKERFSAEFPKEGPSILRIQQVVRGDSAAYFCASSPGTGRSNEKLFFGSGTQLSVL.

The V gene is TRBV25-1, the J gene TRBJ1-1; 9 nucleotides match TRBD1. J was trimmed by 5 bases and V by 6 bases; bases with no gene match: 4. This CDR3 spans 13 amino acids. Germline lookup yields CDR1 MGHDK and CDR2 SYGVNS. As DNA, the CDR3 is TGTGCCAGCAGAGGGACAGGGTGGACTGAAGCTTTCTTT. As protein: CASRGTGWTEAFF. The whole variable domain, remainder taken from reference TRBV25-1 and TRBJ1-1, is EADIYQTPRYLVIGTGKKITLECSQTMGHDKMYWYQQDPGMELHLIHYSYGVNSTEKGDLSSESTVSRIRTEHFPLTLESARPSHTSQYLCASRGTGWTEAFFGQGTRLTVV.

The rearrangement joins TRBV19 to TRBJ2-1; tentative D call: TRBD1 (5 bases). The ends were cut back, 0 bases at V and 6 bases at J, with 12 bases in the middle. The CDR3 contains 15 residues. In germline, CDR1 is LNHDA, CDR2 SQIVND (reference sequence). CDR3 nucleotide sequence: TGTGCCAGTAGTATAGAAGCAAGACAGCCCAATGAGCAGTTCTTC. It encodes CASSIEARQPNEQFF.

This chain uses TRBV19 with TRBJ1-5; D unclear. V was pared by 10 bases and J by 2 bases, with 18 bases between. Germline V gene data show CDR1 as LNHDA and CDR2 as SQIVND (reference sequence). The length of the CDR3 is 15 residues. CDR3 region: CATTLLGLGNQPQHF. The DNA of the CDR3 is TGTGCCACCACACTATTGGGGTTGGGCAATCAGCCCCAGCATTTT.